The rows below give T cell receptor beta chains drawn from one sample of a study of blood T cell repertoires in COVID-19. Generated by immunoSEQ multiplex PCR, the TCRdb table keeps only in-frame clones and is missing some. The sample consists of 200,000 to 250,000 clones, approximately 90% of them appearing once. The sequenced sample consisted of peripheral blood. These receptor sequences come from a woman between 40 and 50 years old with acute or convalescent COVID-19. The CDR3 runs from the conserved cysteine through the conserved F or W. Each record gives: V gene, clone size, J gene, CDR3 protein. For some rows the clone size is stated as once, few or many, or as a class when expanded; others skip it.

v_call: TRBV6-6; clone_size: once; j_call: TRBJ1-2; cdr3_aa: CASSYSDRNYGYTF
v_call: TRBV5-1; clone_size: NA; j_call: TRBJ1-3; cdr3_aa: CASSLRARESGNTIYF
v_call: TRBV3-1/TRBV3-2; clone_size: NA; j_call: TRBJ1-5; cdr3_aa: CASSQAQGGQPQHF
v_call: TRBV2; clone_size: NA; j_call: TRBJ2-3; cdr3_aa: CASNLGLAGGADTQYF
v_call: TRBV24-1; clone_size: NA; j_call: TRBJ1-3; cdr3_aa: CATSDLSAEGGNTIYF
v_call: TRBV9; clone_size: NA; j_call: TRBJ1-1; cdr3_aa: CAGQTELGTEAFF
v_call: TRBV10-2; clone_size: once; j_call: TRBJ2-3; cdr3_aa: CASSLAGGRADTQYF
v_call: TRBV7-9; clone_size: NA; j_call: TRBJ2-5; cdr3_aa: CASNLQRGGPGETQYF
v_call: TRBV15; clone_size: NA; j_call: TRBJ2-3; cdr3_aa: CATSRDPRGLSGTDTQYF
v_call: TRBV6-5; clone_size: NA; j_call: TRBJ1-1; cdr3_aa: CASRRQGNTEAFF
v_call: TRBV5-5; clone_size: NA; j_call: TRBJ2-2; cdr3_aa: CASSFPGAPTNTGELFF
v_call: TRBV6-1; clone_size: NA; j_call: TRBJ1-5; cdr3_aa: CASSEGSGGNQPQHF
v_call: TRBV2; clone_size: once; j_call: TRBJ2-3; cdr3_aa: CASSVIQEDSTDTQYF
v_call: TRBV6-1; clone_size: NA; j_call: TRBJ1-2; cdr3_aa: CASSVGGAAYGYTF
v_call: TRBV10-3; clone_size: NA; j_call: TRBJ1-6; cdr3_aa: CAIRPTGDSPLHF
v_call: TRBV5-5; clone_size: NA; j_call: TRBJ2-1; cdr3_aa: CASSFLAGLHNEQFF
v_call: TRBV14; clone_size: once; j_call: TRBJ2-5; cdr3_aa: CASSQTGETQYF
v_call: TRBV5-1; clone_size: NA; j_call: TRBJ1-6; cdr3_aa: CASRGSGEALHF
v_call: TRBV7-8; clone_size: few; j_call: TRBJ1-1; cdr3_aa: CASSSVGGNTEAFF
v_call: TRBV5-6; clone_size: NA; j_call: TRBJ2-5; cdr3_aa: CASSAGLAGGQETQYF
v_call: TRBV5-1; clone_size: NA; j_call: TRBJ2-5; cdr3_aa: CASSLAGIGGLETQYF
v_call: TRBV19; clone_size: once; j_call: TRBJ1-1; cdr3_aa: CASSIIGQGNTEAFF
v_call: TRBV9; clone_size: NA; j_call: TRBJ2-1; cdr3_aa: CASTSGGYNEQFF
v_call: TRBV12-5; clone_size: NA; j_call: TRBJ2-5; cdr3_aa: CASGLGTEETQYF
v_call: TRBV7-2; clone_size: NA; j_call: TRBJ2-5; cdr3_aa: CASSLNSGKETQYF
v_call: TRBV20-1; clone_size: NA; j_call: TRBJ1-5; cdr3_aa: CSASAREQPQHF
v_call: TRBV20-1; clone_size: NA; j_call: TRBJ1-2; cdr3_aa: CSARVVYGYTF
v_call: TRBV20-1; clone_size: NA; j_call: TRBJ2-2; cdr3_aa: CSASQGARTGELFF
v_call: TRBV10-3; clone_size: NA; j_call: TRBJ1-1; cdr3_aa: CAISEGPGGAFF
v_call: TRBV5-1; clone_size: NA; j_call: TRBJ1-4; cdr3_aa: CASSSLDGVNEKLFF
v_call: TRBV5-4; clone_size: NA; j_call: TRBJ1-2; cdr3_aa: CASSLGGGRGVENGYTF
v_call: TRBV6-2/TRBV6-3; clone_size: NA; j_call: TRBJ2-2; cdr3_aa: CASSYPRTGVRNAGELFF
v_call: TRBV24-1; clone_size: few; j_call: TRBJ1-4; cdr3_aa: CATSAGTDPATNEKLFF
v_call: TRBV10-2; clone_size: few; j_call: TRBJ1-6; cdr3_aa: CASSDHRGPNSPLHF
v_call: TRBV7-9; clone_size: NA; j_call: TRBJ1-5; cdr3_aa: CASSLAGTGGGHQPQHF
v_call: TRBV19; clone_size: NA; j_call: TRBJ2-5; cdr3_aa: CASSQSSGGGETQYF
v_call: TRBV5-5; clone_size: NA; j_call: TRBJ1-1; cdr3_aa: CASSWGQKNTEAFF
v_call: TRBV5-4; clone_size: NA; j_call: TRBJ1-4; cdr3_aa: CASSTQGASEKLFF
v_call: TRBV6-2/TRBV6-3; clone_size: NA; j_call: TRBJ1-5; cdr3_aa: CASSAQGANQPQHF
v_call: TRBV10-3; clone_size: NA; j_call: TRBJ1-2; cdr3_aa: CAISPNGGANYGYTF
v_call: TRBV6-1; clone_size: NA; j_call: TRBJ1-2; cdr3_aa: CASSESDRVSYGYTF
v_call: TRBV5-1; clone_size: NA; j_call: TRBJ1-4; cdr3_aa: CASKLGDTTNEKLFF
v_call: TRBV4-1; clone_size: NA; j_call: TRBJ2-1; cdr3_aa: CASSQVPSGTGGRNEQFF
v_call: TRBV7-2; clone_size: once; j_call: TRBJ2-3; cdr3_aa: CASSWKAGGPVDTQYF
v_call: TRBV6-5; clone_size: NA; j_call: TRBJ1-2; cdr3_aa: CASTYGGRVVGYTF
v_call: TRBV28; clone_size: once; j_call: TRBJ1-6; cdr3_aa: CASRTTGTYNSPLHF
v_call: TRBV7-2; clone_size: NA; j_call: TRBJ2-1; cdr3_aa: CASSLTSGGYNEQFF
v_call: TRBV19; clone_size: NA; j_call: TRBJ2-3; cdr3_aa: CASSAGQGTDTQYF
v_call: TRBV30; clone_size: NA; j_call: TRBJ1-5; cdr3_aa: CAWSTGQGAGQPQHF
v_call: TRBV20-1; clone_size: NA; j_call: TRBJ1-1; cdr3_aa: CSARGNYQAFF
v_call: TRBV19; clone_size: NA; j_call: TRBJ1-5; cdr3_aa: CASSTGQGMRQPQHF
v_call: TRBV7-2; clone_size: NA; j_call: TRBJ1-4; cdr3_aa: CASSIDTGGEKLFF
v_call: TRBV30; clone_size: once; j_call: TRBJ2-3; cdr3_aa: CAWSVRGRGLMDTQYF
v_call: TRBV9; clone_size: few; j_call: TRBJ1-5; cdr3_aa: CASSVGTGGGQPQHF
v_call: TRBV7-7; clone_size: NA; j_call: TRBJ2-5; cdr3_aa: CASSETVLQETQYF
v_call: TRBV11-2; clone_size: NA; j_call: TRBJ2-5; cdr3_aa: CASSLLAGVLQETQYF
v_call: TRBV6-6; clone_size: NA; j_call: TRBJ2-5; cdr3_aa: CASSPGETQYF